This T cell receptor (beta chain) stems from a study of low-dose radiotherapy and immunotherapy resistance in tumors. Priming of first-strand cDNA relied on TRAV- and TRBV-specific primers (covering alpha and beta chains). With a constant-region primer and a V-primer adapter, TCRs were subjected to approximately 21 PCR cycles of amplification. TCRdb itself ran the reads through MiXCR, one entry per CDR3 protein. This sample carries tens of thousands of distinct CDR3 sequences, roughly a sixth of them seen once, and the ten largest clones take 2.5% to 3.5%. V lost 7 bases to trimming and J lost 7 bases, with 19 bases between them. The CDR3 has 14 residues. The germline CDR1 and CDR2 sequences are LNHDA and SQIVND (reference sequence). In this sample, this clonotype turned up many times. Time point in this sample: before trial treatment.

The material sequenced was PBMCs, taken before treatment. This receptor was obtained from a male donor with prostate cancer. V is TRBV19 and J is TRBJ1-2; possibly TRBD1 for D (6 bases). This CDR3 reads CASTPSIQGGGYTF. CDR3 sequence (DNA): TGTGCCAGTACCCCTAGCATACAAGGGGGTGGCTACACCTTC.